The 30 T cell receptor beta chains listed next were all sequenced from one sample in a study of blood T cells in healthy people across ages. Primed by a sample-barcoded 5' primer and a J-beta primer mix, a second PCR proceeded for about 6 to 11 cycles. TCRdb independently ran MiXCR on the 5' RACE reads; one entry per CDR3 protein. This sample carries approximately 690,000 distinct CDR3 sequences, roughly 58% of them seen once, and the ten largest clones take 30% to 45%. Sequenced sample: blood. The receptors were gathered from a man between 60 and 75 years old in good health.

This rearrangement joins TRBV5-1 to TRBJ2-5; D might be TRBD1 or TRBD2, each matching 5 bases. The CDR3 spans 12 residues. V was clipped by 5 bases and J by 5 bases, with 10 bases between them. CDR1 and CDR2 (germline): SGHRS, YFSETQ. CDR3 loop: CASRGESETQYF. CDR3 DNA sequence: TGCGCCAGCAGGGGGGAGTCGGAGACCCAGTACTTC.

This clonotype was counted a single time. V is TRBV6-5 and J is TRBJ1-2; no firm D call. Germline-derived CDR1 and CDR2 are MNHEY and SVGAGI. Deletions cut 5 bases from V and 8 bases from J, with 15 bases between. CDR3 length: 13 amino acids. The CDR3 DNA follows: TGTGCCAGCAGTACCACGGGCCTGGAGGGCTACACCTTC. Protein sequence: CASSTTGLEGYTF.

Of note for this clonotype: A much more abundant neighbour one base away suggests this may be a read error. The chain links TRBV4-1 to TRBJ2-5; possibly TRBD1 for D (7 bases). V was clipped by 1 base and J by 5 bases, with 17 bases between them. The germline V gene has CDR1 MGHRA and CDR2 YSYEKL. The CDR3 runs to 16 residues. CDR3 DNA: TGCGCCAGCAGCCAAGGTACCCAGGGGGGATGGGAGACCCAGTACTTC. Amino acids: CASSQGTQGGWETQYF.

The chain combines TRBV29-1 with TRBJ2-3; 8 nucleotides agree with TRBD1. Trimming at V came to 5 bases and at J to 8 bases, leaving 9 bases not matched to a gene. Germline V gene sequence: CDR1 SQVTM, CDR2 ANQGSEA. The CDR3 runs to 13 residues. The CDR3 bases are TGCAGCGTTAAGGCAGGGGGCGAGGGTACGCAGTATTTT. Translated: CSVKAGGEGTQYF.

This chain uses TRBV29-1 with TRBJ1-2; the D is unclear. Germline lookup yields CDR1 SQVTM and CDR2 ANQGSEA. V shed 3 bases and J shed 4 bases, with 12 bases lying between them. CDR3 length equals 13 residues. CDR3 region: CSVDRGLVYGYTF. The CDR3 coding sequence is TGCAGCGTTGATAGAGGGCTTGTCTATGGCTACACCTTC.

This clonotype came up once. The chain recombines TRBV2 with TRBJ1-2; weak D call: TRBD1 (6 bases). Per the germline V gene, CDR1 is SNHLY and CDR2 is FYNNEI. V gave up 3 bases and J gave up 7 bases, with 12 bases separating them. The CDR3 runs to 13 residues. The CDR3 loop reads CASSDQDSTGYTF. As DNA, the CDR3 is TGTGCCAGCAGTGACCAGGACAGCACTGGCTACACCTTC.

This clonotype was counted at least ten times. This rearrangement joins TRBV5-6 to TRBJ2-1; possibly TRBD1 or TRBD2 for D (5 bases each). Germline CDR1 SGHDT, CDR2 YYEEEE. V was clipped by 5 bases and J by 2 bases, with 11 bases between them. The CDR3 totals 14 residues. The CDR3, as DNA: TGTGCCAGCAGTCTAGGGACGGCCTACAATGAGCAGTTCTTC. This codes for CASSLGTAYNEQFF.

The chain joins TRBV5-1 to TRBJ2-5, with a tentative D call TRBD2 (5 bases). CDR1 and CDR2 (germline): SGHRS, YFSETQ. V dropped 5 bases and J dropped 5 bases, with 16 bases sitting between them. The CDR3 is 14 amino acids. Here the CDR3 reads CASSSGSAGETQYF. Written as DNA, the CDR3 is TGCGCCAGCAGTTCGGGATCCGCCGGGGAGACCCAGTACTTC.

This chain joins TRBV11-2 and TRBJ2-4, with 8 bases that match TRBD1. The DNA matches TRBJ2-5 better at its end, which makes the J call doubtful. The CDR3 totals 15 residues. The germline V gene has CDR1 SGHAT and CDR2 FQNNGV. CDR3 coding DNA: TGTGCCAGCAGCTTCTCGACAGGGGACCAAGAGACCCAGTACTTC. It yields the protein CASSFSTGDQETQYF.

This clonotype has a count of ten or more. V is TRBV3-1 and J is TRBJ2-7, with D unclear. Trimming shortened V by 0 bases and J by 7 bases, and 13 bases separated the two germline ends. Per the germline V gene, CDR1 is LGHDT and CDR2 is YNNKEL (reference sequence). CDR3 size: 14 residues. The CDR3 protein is CASSQDLSSREQYF. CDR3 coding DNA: TGTGCCAGCAGCCAAGATCTTAGCAGCCGGGAGCAGTACTTC.

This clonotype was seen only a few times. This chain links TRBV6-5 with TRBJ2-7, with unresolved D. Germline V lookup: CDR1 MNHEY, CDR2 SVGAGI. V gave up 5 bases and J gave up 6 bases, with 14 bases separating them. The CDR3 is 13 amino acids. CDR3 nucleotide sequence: TGTGCCAGCAGTCCCACCACGTCCCCCGAGCAGTACTTC. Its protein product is CASSPTTSPEQYF.

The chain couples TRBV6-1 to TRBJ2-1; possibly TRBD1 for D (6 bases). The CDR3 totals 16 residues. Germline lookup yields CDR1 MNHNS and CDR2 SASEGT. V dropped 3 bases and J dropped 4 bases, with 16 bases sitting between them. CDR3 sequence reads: CASSDWDTKRYNEQFF. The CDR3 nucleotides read TGTGCCAGCAGTGATTGGGACACAAAGCGGTACAATGAGCAGTTCTTC.

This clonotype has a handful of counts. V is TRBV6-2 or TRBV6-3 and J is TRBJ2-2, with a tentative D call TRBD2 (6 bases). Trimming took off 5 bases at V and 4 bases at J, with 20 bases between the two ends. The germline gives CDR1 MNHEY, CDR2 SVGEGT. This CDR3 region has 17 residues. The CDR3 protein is CASSIWSSSGFTGELFF. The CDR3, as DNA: TGTGCCAGCAGTATTTGGTCTAGTAGCGGCTTCACCGGGGAGCTGTTTTTT.

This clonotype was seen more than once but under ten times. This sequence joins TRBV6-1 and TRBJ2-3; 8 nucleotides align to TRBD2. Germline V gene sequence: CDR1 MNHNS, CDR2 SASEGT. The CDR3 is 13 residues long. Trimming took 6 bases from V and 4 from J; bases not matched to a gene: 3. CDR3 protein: CASRLGGADTQYF. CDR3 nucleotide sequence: TGTGCCAGCAGGCTCGGGGGGGCAGATACGCAGTATTTT.

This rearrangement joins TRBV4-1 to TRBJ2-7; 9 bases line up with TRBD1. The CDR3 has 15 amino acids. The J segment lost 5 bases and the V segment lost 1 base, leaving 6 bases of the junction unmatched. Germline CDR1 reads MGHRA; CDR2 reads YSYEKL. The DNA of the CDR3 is TGCGCCAGCAGCCAAGGACGGACAGGGGCGGACGAGCAGTACTTC. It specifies CASSQGRTGADEQYF.

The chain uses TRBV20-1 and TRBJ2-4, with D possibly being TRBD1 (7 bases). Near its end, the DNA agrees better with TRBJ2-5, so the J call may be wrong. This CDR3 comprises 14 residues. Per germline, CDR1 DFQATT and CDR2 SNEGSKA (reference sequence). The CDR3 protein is CSARDPTGRETQYF. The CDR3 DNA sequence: TGCAGTGCTAGAGATCCGACAGGGAGGGAGACCCAGTACTTC.

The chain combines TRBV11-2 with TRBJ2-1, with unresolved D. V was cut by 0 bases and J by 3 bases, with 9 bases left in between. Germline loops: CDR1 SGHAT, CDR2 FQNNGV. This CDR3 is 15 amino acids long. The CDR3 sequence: CASSLDGSGYNEQFF. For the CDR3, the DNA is TGTGCCAGCAGCTTAGACGGATCGGGCTACAATGAGCAGTTCTTC.

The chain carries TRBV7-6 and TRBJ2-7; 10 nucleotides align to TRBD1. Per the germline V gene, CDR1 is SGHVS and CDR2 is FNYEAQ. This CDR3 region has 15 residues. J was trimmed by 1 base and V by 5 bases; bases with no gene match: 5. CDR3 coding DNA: TGTGCCAGCAGCGTGGACAGGGGGTTTTCCTACGAGCAGTACTTC. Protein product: CASSVDRGFSYEQYF.

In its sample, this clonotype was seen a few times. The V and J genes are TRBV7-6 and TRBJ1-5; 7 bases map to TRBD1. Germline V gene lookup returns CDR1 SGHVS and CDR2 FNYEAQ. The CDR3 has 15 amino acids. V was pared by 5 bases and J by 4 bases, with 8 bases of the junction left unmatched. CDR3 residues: CASSLQTGLNQPQHF. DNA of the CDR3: TGTGCCAGCAGCCTGCAGACAGGGTTGAATCAGCCCCAGCATTTT.

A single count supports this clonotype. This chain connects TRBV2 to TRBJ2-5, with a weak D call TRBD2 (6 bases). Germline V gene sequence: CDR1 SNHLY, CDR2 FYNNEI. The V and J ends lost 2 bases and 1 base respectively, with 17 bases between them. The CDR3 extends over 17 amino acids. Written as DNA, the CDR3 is TGTGCCAGCAGTGAAACTGGCCAGGACTACCCCCAAGAGACCCAGTACTTC. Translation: CASSETGQDYPQETQYF.

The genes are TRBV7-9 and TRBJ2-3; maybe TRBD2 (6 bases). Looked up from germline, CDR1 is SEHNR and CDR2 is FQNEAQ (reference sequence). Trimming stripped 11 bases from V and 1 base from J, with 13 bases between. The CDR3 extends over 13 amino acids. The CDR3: CASPGEGTDTQYF. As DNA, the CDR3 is TGTGCCTCCCCGGGAGAAGGCACAGATACGCAGTATTTT.

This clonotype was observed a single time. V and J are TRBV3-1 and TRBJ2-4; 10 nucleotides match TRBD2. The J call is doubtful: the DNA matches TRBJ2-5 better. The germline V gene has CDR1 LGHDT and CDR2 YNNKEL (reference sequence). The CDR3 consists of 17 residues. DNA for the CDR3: TGTGCCAGCAGCTTAACGCGTAGCGGGGGGACCCAAGAGACCCAGTACTTC. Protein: CASSLTRSGGTQETQYF.

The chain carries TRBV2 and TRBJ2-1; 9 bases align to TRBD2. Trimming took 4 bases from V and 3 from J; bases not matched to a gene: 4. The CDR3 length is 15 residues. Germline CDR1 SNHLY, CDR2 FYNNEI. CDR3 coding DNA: TGTGCCAGCAGTGGACGACTAGCGGTCTACAATGAGCAGTTCTTC. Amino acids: CASSGRLAVYNEQFF.

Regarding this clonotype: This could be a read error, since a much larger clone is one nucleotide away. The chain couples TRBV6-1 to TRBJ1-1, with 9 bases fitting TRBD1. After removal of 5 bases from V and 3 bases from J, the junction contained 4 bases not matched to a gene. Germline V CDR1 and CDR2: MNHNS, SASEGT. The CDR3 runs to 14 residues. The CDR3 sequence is CASSRRTGDTEAFF. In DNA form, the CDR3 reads TGTGCCAGCAGTAGACGGACAGGGGACACTGAAGCTTTCTTT.

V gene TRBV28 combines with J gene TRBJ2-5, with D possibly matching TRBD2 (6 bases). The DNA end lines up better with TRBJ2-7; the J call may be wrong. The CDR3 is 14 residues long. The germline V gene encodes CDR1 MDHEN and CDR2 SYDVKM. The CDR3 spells CASSPWRASYEQYF. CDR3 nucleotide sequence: TGTGCCAGCAGTCCCTGGAGGGCCTCCTACGAGCAGTACTTC.

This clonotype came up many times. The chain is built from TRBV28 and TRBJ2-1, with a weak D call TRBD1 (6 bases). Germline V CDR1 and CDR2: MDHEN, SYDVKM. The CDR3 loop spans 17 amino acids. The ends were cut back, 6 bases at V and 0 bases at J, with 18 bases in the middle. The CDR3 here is CASSSAGTPSSYNEQFF. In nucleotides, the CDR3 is TGTGCCAGCAGCTCTGCCGGGACACCGAGCTCCTACAATGAGCAGTTCTTC.

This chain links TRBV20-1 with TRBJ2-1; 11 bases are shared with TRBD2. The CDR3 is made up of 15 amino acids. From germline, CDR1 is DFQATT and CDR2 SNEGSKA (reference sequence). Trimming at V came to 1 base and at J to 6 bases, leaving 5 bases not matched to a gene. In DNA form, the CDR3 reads TGCAGTGCTAGAGGCCAGACTAGCGGGGCCAATGAGCAGTTCTTC. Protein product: CSARGQTSGANEQFF.

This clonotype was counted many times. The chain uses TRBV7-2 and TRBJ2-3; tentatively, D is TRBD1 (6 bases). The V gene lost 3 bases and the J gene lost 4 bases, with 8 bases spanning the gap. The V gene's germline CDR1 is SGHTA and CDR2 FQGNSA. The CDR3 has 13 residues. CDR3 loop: CASSLDRSDTQYF. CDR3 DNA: TGTGCCAGCAGCTTGGACAGATCAGATACGCAGTATTTT.

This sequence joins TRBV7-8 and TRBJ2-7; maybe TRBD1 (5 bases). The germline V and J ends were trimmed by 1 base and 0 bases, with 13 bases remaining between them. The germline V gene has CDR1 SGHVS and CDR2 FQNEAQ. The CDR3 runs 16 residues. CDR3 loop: CASSLGGTVSSYEQYF. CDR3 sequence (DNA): TGTGCCAGCAGCTTAGGGGGCACCGTGAGCTCCTACGAGCAGTACTTC. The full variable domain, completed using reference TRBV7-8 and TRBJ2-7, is GAGVSQSPRYKVAKRGQDVALRCDPISGHVSLFWYQQALGQGPEFLTYFQNEAQLDKSGLPSDRFFAERPEGSVSTLKIQRTQQEDSAVYLCASSLGGTVSSYEQYFGPGTRLTVT.

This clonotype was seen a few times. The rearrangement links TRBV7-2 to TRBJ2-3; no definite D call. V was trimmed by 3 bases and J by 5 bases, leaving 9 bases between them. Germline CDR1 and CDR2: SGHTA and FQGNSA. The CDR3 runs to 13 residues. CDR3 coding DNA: TGTGCCAGCAGCTTTTCTCCGGAAGATACGCAGTATTTT. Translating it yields CASSFSPEDTQYF.